This T cell receptor beta chain originates from a study of human T cells and chemical hapten exposure. As for the study in general: Patch tests put 0.01% DPC on the upper back, and the results were checked at 6 days. General study results and limits: Relative to control repertoires, expanded TCRs gave rise to significantly more large CDR3 similarity clusters. After DPC sensitization, TCRs above 1 in 1000 frequency showed no change.

The treatment: therapeutic diphenylcyclopropenone sensitization with weekly scalp DPC. Prior to application of each patch test, blood was drawn. The CDR3 covers 13 residues. Trimming removed 4 bases from V and 6 bases from J, with 9 bases in between. Germline-derived CDR1 and CDR2 are LGHDT and YNNKEL (reference sequence). Attachment of unique molecular identifiers to individual cDNA molecules was performed in the library. TCRdb fed the reads into MiXCR, producing one record per CDR3 protein. The repertoire holds nearly 600 distinct CDR3 sequences, with approximately 98% as singletons. Worth noting for this clonotype: Antigen specificity is unknown.

The receptor comes from an adult with alopecia areata. Some clones in this sample may be carry-over from other donors' samples. This table probably holds off-target reads from a library built for another chain. Material: whole blood, obtained before DPC sensitization or 2, 6, or about 24 weeks after (not recorded which). The V call is TRBV3-1, the J call TRBJ2-2; D unclear. The CDR3 spells CASSRGRAGELFF. CDR3 bases: TGTGCCAGCAGCCGAGGACGCGCCGGGGAGCTGTTTTTT.